This T cell receptor beta chain was sequenced for a study of blood T cell repertoires in COVID-19. TCRdb keeps only in-frame clones here, not all; method: immunoSEQ multiplex PCR. The top ten clones hold 1% of a sample with about 310,000 clones, around 86% of them seen once. This clone was observed a handful of times. The V and J ends lost 8 bases and 4 bases respectively, with 24 bases between them. In germline, CDR1 is SNHLY, CDR2 FYNNEI. The CDR3 sequence is 16 residues long. Sequencing used peripheral blood. The sequence was collected from a man aged 50-59 years with active or convalescent COVID-19. The chain carries TRBV2 and TRBJ2-7; D is possibly TRBD2 (6 bases). This CDR3 reads CASAKGGALAFYEQYF. The CDR3 nucleotides are TGTGCCAGCGCAAAGGGCGGGGCCTTAGCTTTTTACGAGCAGTACTTC.